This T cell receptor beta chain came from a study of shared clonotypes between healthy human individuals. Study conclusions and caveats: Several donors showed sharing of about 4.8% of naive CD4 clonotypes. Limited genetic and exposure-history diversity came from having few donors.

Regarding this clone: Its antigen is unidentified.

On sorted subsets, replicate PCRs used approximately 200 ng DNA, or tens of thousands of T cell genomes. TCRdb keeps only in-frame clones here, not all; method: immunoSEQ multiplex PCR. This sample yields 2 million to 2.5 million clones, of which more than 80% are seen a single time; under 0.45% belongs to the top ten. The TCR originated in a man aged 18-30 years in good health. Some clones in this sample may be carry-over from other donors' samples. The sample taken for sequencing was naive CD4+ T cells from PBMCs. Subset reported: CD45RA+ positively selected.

For the CDR3, the DNA is TGTGCCAGCAGAAACCGGGACGGCGGGCTTAGCGAGCAGTACTTC. Its protein is CASRNRDGGLSEQYF. The gene calls are TRBV5-4 and TRBJ2-7; D may correspond to TRBD1 or TRBD2 (5 bases each). Germline-derived CDR1 and CDR2 are SGHNT and YYREEE (reference sequence). V dropped 5 bases and J dropped 6 bases, with 21 bases sitting between them. The CDR3 covers 15 residues.